This TCR beta chain derives from a study of T cells after yellow fever vaccination (dated by TCRdb to about 2019). Looking at the study overall: Libraries from fractions with low cell numbers were prepared with the SMART-Seq v4 Ultra Low Input RNA kit. Bulk TCR alpha and beta repertoires were sequenced longitudinally to track T-cell clones before and after primary and booster YFV17D yellow fever vaccination. Two healthy male donors made up the cohort, one aged 18 to 29 years and the other aged 30 to 39 years. Blood was collected at multiple timepoints before and after primary and secondary immunization, and bulk PBMC replicates and cell subsets were isolated. Beyond this particular receptor, the publication reports: Because only a couple of donors were included in the study, the extent to which the findings can be generalized is limited. The secondary T-cell response was found to be weaker but faster than the primary response, with a peak reached on day 5 rather than on day 15. FACS-sorted repertoires could contain abundant contaminating clonotypes from the bulk population, so computational filtering was required. A small fraction of clonotypes showed up in both the CD4 and CD8 compartments, probably as a result of convergent recombination. Most clones expanded after primary vaccination were re-detected after the booster (approximately 96% of CD4 and around nine tenths of CD8), suggesting broad memory maintenance.

The treatment or condition label on this specimen signifies: live attenuated yellow fever vaccine strain. A standard Ficoll-Paque protocol was used to isolate PBMCs from peripheral blood. Dynabeads CD4 and CD8 positive selection kits were used to isolate CD4 and CD8 T-cell fractions. TriZol was used to extract RNA from bulk PBMCs, from CD4 and CD8 fractions, and from dextramer-positive and dextramer-negative fractions. This clonotype was counted at least ten times. Its antigen remains unidentified. There are no base qualities to consult, and no much larger clone falls within one base. CDR1 LGHNA and CDR2 YNFKEQ were looked up in the germline V gene. The CDR3 has 15 amino acids, counting the end cysteine and phenylalanine. Only the CDR3 DNA is retained, 45 bases long and in frame from the first base. Trimming removed 0 bases from V and 7 bases from J, leaving 13 bases between the germline ends. TCR cDNA was made using 5'RACE template switching, a step that added a universal primer site and unique molecular identifiers. cDNA synthesis was primed from both the TCR alpha and TCR beta constant segments. Library amplification used two PCR steps, and the second PCR step added sample barcodes and sequencing adapters. Sequencing of libraries was done on Illumina HiSeq 2500 (2x100 bp) or NovaSeq (2x150 bp). The original methods were these. MIGEC was used to demultiplex reads and collapse the reads into UMI consensus sequences, and MiXCR was used for V(D)J alignment. Using edgeR on replicate PBMC samples, clonotypes were called vaccine-responding if FDR was below 0.01 and the log2 fold change was above 5 up to day 15. CD4 or CD8 identity was assigned to each bulk clonotype according to whether the clonotype was present at higher abundance in the sequenced CD4 repertoire or the sequenced CD8 repertoire. The public sequencing data were trimmed at Q25 with fastp and processed into clonotypes with MiXCR by TCRdb, which kept only in-frame beta chains. Entries that share a CDR3 protein sequence are merged under the most common genes and DNA. TCRdb's processing, not the authors', yielded these V and J calls. This sample gives around 120,000 distinct CDR3 sequences in total; about 7% of them show up just once. The ten largest clonotypes hold roughly 2.8% of the sample.

The receptor chain draws on TRBV4-2 and TRBJ1-5; a tentative D match to TRBD1 spans 5 bases. Sequences were derived from CD4+ T cells sorted from PBMCs, sampled about 41 days after the first yellow fever vaccination. The receptor was derived from a young man who received the YFV17D yellow fever vaccine. The CDR3 protein sequence reads: CASSQDYAGNQPQHF. The nucleotides read TGTGCCAGCAGCCAAGATTACGCAGGGAACCAGCCCCAGCATTTT.